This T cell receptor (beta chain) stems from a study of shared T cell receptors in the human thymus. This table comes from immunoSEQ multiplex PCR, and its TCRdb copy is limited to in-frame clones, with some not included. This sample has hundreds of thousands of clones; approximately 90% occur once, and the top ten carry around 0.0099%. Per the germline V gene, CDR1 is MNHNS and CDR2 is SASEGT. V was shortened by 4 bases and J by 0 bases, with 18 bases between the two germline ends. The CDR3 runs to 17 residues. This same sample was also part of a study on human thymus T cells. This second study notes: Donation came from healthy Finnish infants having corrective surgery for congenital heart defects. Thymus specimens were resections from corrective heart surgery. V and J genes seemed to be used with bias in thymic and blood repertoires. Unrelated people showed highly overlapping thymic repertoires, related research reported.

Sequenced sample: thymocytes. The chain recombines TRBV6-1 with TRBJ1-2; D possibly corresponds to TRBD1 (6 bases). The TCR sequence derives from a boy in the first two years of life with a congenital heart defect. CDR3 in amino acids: CASSGRTELWANYGYTF. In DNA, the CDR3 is TGTGCCAGCAGTGGGAGGACAGAACTCTGGGCTAACTATGGCTACACCTTC.